This entry lists 17 T cell receptor beta chains sequenced from one sample in a study of blood T cell repertoires in COVID-19. Some clones are missing from TCRdb's copy, which holds only in-frame ones; the method was immunoSEQ multiplex PCR. Altogether approximately 270,000 clones are present, about 90% being singletons, with the ten largest covering approximately 1.3%. Sequences were obtained from PBMCs or T cells enriched from blood (not recorded which). The receptors were gathered from a human donor in a cohort exposed to, infected with or recovered from COVID-19 (not recorded which). The donor label of this sample is uncertain.

This clone was seen only once. This sequence joins TRBV6-5 and TRBJ2-3, with a tentative D call TRBD2 (7 bases). Germline V gives CDR1 MNHEY, CDR2 SVGAGI. V shed 1 base and J shed 6 bases, with 14 bases lying between them. CDR3 size: 15 residues. CDR3 sequence reads: CASSYWAGARDTQYF. DNA of the CDR3: TGTGCCAGCAGTTACTGGGCGGGGGCCCGGGATACGCAGTATTTT.

This clone was recorded only once. V and J are TRBV23-1 and TRBJ1-2; D is perhaps TRBD1 (6 bases). TRBV23-1 is an ORF, and what it does is uncertain. This CDR3 has 14 amino acids. V gave up 7 bases and J gave up 5 bases, with 17 bases separating them. DNA for the CDR3: TGCGCCAGCACCGGGGGGGGCGGGCCTTATGGCTACACCTTC. Its protein product is CASTGGGGPYGYTF.

This chain links TRBV11-2 with TRBJ1-6; 8 bases match TRBD1. The CDR3 has 16 amino acids. Trimming took 4 bases from V and 10 from J; bases not matched to a gene: 12. The V gene's germline CDR1 is SGHAT and CDR2 FQNNGV. CDR3 coding DNA: TGTGCCAGCAGCTCCCATACAGGGGGGAAGGGATCACCCCTCCACTTT. Translated: CASSSHTGGKGSPLHF.

J is TRBJ1-2 and V is TRBV15; D possibly corresponds to TRBD1 (5 bases). This CDR3 spans 15 amino acids. V lost 1 base to trimming and J lost 0 bases, with 9 bases between them. Germline V gives CDR1 LNHNV, CDR2 YYDKDF (reference sequence). This CDR3 reads CATSRGRGPNYGYTF. In DNA form, the CDR3 reads TGTGCCACCAGCAGAGGTAGGGGCCCTAACTATGGCTACACCTTC.

The V gene is TRBV12-5, the J gene TRBJ2-1, with a possible D match to TRBD2 (5 bases). Trimming left V 0 bases short and J 2 bases short, with 14 bases between. The CDR3 runs to 17 residues. Per germline, CDR1 LGHNT and CDR2 FRNRAP. The CDR3 bases are TGTGCTAGTGGTTTGGTAGTGGATCGGCGGGCCTACAATGAGCAGTTCTTC. Amino acid sequence: CASGLVVDRRAYNEQFF.

This sequence joins TRBV30 and TRBJ1-2; possible D gene TRBD1, 5 bases. CDR1 and CDR2 from the germline V gene are GTSNPN and SVGIG (reference sequence). V lost 4 bases and J 2 bases, leaving 17 bases between the germline ends. This CDR3 contains 15 residues. CDR3: CAWNPKLGGNYGYTF. The CDR3 DNA sequence: TGTGCCTGGAATCCTAAATTGGGGGGAAACTATGGCTACACCTTC.

The rearrangement uses TRBV3-1 (or the pseudogene TRBV3-2) and TRBJ2-2; unclear D gene. The CDR3 contains 13 residues. V gave up 8 bases and J gave up 5 bases, with 12 bases separating them. Germline loops: CDR1 LGHDT, CDR2 YNNKEL (reference sequence). The CDR3 DNA reads TGTGCCAGCGAAAAACGCGGAACCGGGGAGCTGTTTTTT. Its protein is CASEKRGTGELFF.

The chain employs TRBV19 and TRBJ1-6; possible D gene TRBD1, 5 bases. Trimming left V 1 base short and J 11 bases short, with 18 bases between. The CDR3 consists of 16 residues. Germline CDR1 and CDR2: LNHDA and SQIVND (reference sequence). The DNA of the CDR3 is TGTGCCAGTAGTATAGTTGGAGGGGAAGGGTTCGCACCCCTCCACTTT. This codes for CASSIVGGEGFAPLHF.

The chain couples TRBV7-9 to TRBJ1-2, with D uncertain. The length of the CDR3 is 12 residues. The V gene lost 5 bases and the J gene lost 5 bases, with 9 bases spanning the gap. Germline V gene sequence: CDR1 SEHNR, CDR2 FQNEAQ (reference sequence). Here the CDR3 reads CASSPGRYGYTF. CDR3 bases: TGTGCCAGCAGCCCCGGGAGGTATGGCTACACCTTC.

The rearrangement uses TRBV10-3 and TRBJ1-1; 8 bases align to TRBD1. The V segment lost 4 bases and the J segment 5 bases; nucleotides outside the gene matches: 12. The CDR3 consists of 16 residues. Germline assignment: CDR1 ENHRY and CDR2 SYGVKD. CDR3 amino acids: CAISGTGMGALTEAFF. The CDR3 nucleotides are TGTGCCATCAGTGGGACAGGGATGGGTGCATTGACTGAAGCTTTCTTT.

This chain links TRBV25-1 with TRBJ1-5; possible D gene TRBD1, 5 bases. Trimming left V 4 bases short and J 1 base short, with 11 bases between. CDR3 size: 15 residues. Germline CDR1 reads MGHDK; CDR2 reads SYGVNS. The CDR3 loop reads CASSGLGGSNQPQHF. CDR3 DNA sequence: TGTGCCAGCAGTGGACTTGGGGGGAGCAATCAGCCCCAGCATTTT.

The chain joins TRBV9 to TRBJ2-3; TRBD2 agrees at 12 bases. From germline, CDR1 is SGDLS and CDR2 YYNGEE. V trimming: 1 base; J trimming: 6 bases; junction bases outside the gene matches: 3. There are 15 residues in the CDR3. The DNA for the CDR3 is TGTGCCAGCAGCGTACTAGCGGGGGGGCCTGATACGCAGTATTTT. This encodes CASSVLAGGPDTQYF.

This sequence joins TRBV6-2 or TRBV6-3 and TRBJ1-1, with TRBD1 identical over 9 bases. CDR1 is MNHEY and CDR2 is SVGEGT in the germline V gene. The CDR3 sequence is 14 residues long. The V gene end was trimmed by 5 bases and the J gene end by 2 bases; junction bases not matched to a gene: 3. This CDR3 is CASSRDRANTEAFF. For the CDR3, the DNA is TGTGCCAGCAGTCGGGACAGGGCAAACACTGAAGCTTTCTTT.

The chain has TRBV18 and TRBJ1-1; D possibly corresponds to TRBD1 (6 bases). Between the trimmed V and J ends, which lost 3 bases and 5 bases, there was a span of 13 bases. Per the germline V gene, CDR1 is KGHSH and CDR2 is LQKENI. There are 14 residues in the CDR3. The DNA of the CDR3 is TGTGCCAGCTCACCTCGCAACAGGGAAACTGAAGCTTTCTTT. Its translation: CASSPRNRETEAFF. Full variable domain (outside the CDR3, taken from reference TRBV18 and TRBJ1-1): NAGVMQNPRHLVRRRGQEARLRCSPMKGHSHVYWYRQLPEEGLKFMVYLQKENIIDESGMPKERFSAEFPKEGPSILRIQQVVRGDSAAYFCASSPRNRETEAFFGQGTRLTVV.

The CDR3 is CASRYTDTQYF. As DNA, the CDR3 is TGTGCCAGCAGATACACAGATACGCAGTATTTT. The chain uses TRBV12-3 or TRBV12-4 and TRBJ2-3; D remains unclear. Trimming removed 6 bases from V and 2 bases from J, with 3 bases in between. This CDR3 is built from 11 residues.

The chain links TRBV6-5 to TRBJ1-1, with 7 bases identical to TRBD1. Germline V lookup: CDR1 MNHEY, CDR2 SVGAGI. This CDR3 comprises 14 residues. The junction had 4 bases not matched to a gene; V was cut back by 6 bases and J by 0 bases. The CDR3 spells CASRPGTVNTEAFF. In DNA form, the CDR3 reads TGTGCCAGCAGACCCGGGACAGTGAACACTGAAGCTTTCTTT.

The V gene is TRBV5-4, the J gene TRBJ2-5; the D gene is possibly TRBD1 (6 bases). CDR3 size: 13 residues. Germline V gives CDR1 SGHNT, CDR2 YYREEE (reference sequence). V gave up 4 bases and J gave up 2 bases, with 9 bases separating them. CDR3 in amino acids: CASSRDNQETQYF. In DNA, the CDR3 is TGTGCCAGCAGCAGGGACAATCAAGAGACCCAGTACTTC.